Listed below are T cell receptor beta chains from one sample, sequenced in a study of identical twins. One entry per CDR3 protein, called by TCRdb with MiXCR from the 5' RACE reads. The repertoire includes a few hundred thousand distinct CDR3 sequences, 15% to 20% of them detected once, and approximately 12% sits in the top ten. What was sequenced was naive T cells sorted from blood. The source of these receptors is a man aged 45-65 years in good health. CDR3s include the opening cysteine and the closing phenylalanine or tryptophan. The order of the fields is V gene, J gene, CDR3 length, D gene, CDR3 protein. A D gene is named only where the DNA matches it firmly.

TRBV10-3	TRBJ2-7	14	TRBD1	CAISESGQGYEQYF
TRBV6-2/TRBV6-3	TRBJ1-1	14	.	CASSYGGLITEAFF
TRBV10-3	TRBJ2-5	14	.	CAIRPGGSQETQYF
TRBV19	TRBJ2-2	14	.	CASSNGQSTGELFF
TRBV6-1	TRBJ1-1	14	.	CASSEARWNTEAFF
TRBV11-2	TRBJ1-4	15	.	CASSKQGGGGEKLFF
TRBV12-3/TRBV12-4	TRBJ1-1	14	.	CASSSLMGGTEAFF
TRBV7-9	TRBJ2-5	13	.	CASSPRAQGAQYF
TRBV14	TRBJ2-2	15	.	CASSQDAKGGGELFF
TRBV11-2	TRBJ2-2	17	.	CASSVVPRRGQNGELFF
TRBV12-3/TRBV12-4	TRBJ1-1	13	.	CASSFGRGTEAFF